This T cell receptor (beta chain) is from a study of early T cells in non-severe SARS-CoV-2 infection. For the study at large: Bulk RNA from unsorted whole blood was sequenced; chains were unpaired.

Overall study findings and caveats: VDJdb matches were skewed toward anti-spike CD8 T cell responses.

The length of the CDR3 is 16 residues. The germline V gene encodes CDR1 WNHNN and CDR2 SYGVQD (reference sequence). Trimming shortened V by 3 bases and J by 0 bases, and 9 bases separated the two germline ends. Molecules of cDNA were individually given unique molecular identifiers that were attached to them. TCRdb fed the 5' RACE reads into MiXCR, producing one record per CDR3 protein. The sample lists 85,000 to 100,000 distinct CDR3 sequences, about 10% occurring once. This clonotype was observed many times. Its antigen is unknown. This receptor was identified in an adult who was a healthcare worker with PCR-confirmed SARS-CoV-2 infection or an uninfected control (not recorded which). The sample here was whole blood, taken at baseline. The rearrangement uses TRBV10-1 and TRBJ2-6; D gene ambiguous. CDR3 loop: CASSETRYSGANVLTF. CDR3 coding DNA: TGCGCCAGCAGTGAAACCCGATACTCTGGGGCCAACGTCCTGACTTTC.